A selection of T cell receptor beta chains follows, all from one sample in a study of blood T cell repertoires in COVID-19. Generated by immunoSEQ multiplex PCR, the TCRdb table keeps only in-frame clones and is missing some. This table holds 150,000 to 200,000 clones, about 83% found once. Sequenced sample: PBMCs or T cells enriched from blood (not recorded which). These receptors were collected from a woman aged 25-40 years who had been exposed to COVID-19. Each CDR3 is given without its conserved first and last residue. Each record gives: V gene, J gene, CDR3 protein.

>TRBV23-1|TRBJ1-1
ASSQSFDRAGGNAEAF
>TRBV30|TRBJ1-4
ASGQPNEKLF
>TRBV7-8|TRBJ2-3
ASSFRGHFTDTQY
>TRBV11-2|TRBJ2-5
ATSFGQGVRLETQY
>TRBV19|TRBJ2-7
ASSTGAHEQY
>TRBV18|TRBJ1-6
ASSPSGTQIVPLH
>TRBV19|TRBJ1-2
ASSIDTTATGGGYT
>TRBV6-5|TRBJ2-2
ASMGFRQTGELF
>TRBV6-2/TRBV6-3|TRBJ2-3
ASSYRGGRGTDTQY
>TRBV5-6|TRBJ2-2
ASSFVKTGELF
>TRBV9|TRBJ2-1
ASSGGTSGGLSYNEQF
>TRBV15|TRBJ2-5
ATSREGWDRGVETQY
>TRBV3-1/TRBV3-2|TRBJ2-5
ASSQDMETQY
>TRBV5-3|TRBJ1-1
ARSKDRGGSEAF
>TRBV7-9|TRBJ2-7
ASSSQGPEYAYEQY
>TRBV6-5|TRBJ2-2
ASRSGTANTGELF
>TRBV11-2|TRBJ2-7
ASSLDGAVSISYEQY
>TRBV19|TRBJ2-7
ASSMMGGSYEQY
>TRBV4-3|TRBJ2-3
ASSQVGMTGGFTDTQY
>TRBV7-7|TRBJ2-1
ATQGLADNEQF
>TRBV24-1|TRBJ2-2
ATSDHRPTGELF
>TRBV18|TRBJ2-1
ASSPGSNEQF
>TRBV19|TRBJ1-1
ASTPTGDLVMNTEAF
>TRBV4-3|TRBJ1-1
ASSPQAQGAGRVPEAF
>TRBV6-5|TRBJ1-4
ASSYMVTEKLF
>TRBV7-9|TRBJ2-3
ASSLPTSGGAPAGTQY
>TRBV6-1|TRBJ1-1
ASSGQRDQGF
>TRBV4-3|TRBJ1-1
ASSQEWTENTEAF
>TRBV10-3|TRBJ1-2
AISETGQGGAYGYT
>TRBV7-9|TRBJ2-2
ASSFDRAQGTGELF
>TRBV7-9|TRBJ1-1
ASRSWTGANTEAF
>TRBV7-2|TRBJ1-1
ASSLDESAARWSAF
>TRBV7-9|TRBJ2-3
ASSKLARLAGGTDTQY
>TRBV18|TRBJ2-3
ASSPPNEAGGTTDTQY
>TRBV18|TRBJ2-7
ASSPGTGLEQY
>TRBV2|TRBJ2-3
ASKKELARRSTDTQY
>TRBV7-9|TRBJ2-3
ASSSNQISTYSTDTQY
>TRBV9|TRBJ1-1
ASSVVASGLGGTEAF
>TRBV20-1|TRBJ2-7
SVNSYEQY
>TRBV7-2|TRBJ1-5
ASSPAPGGNQPQH
>TRBV11-2|TRBJ1-2
ASSGPTGGTYGYT
>TRBV6-5|TRBJ1-5
ASTDRWLIQPQH
>TRBV18|TRBJ2-7
ASSPRTGDFSYEQY
>TRBV9|TRBJ2-1
ASSRIAGGLYNEQF
>TRBV10-3|TRBJ2-3
AISALAGVLSSTDTQY
>TRBV4-3|TRBJ1-1
ASSQGILMNTEAF